This T cell receptor beta chain was retrieved from a study of early T cells in non-severe SARS-CoV-2 infection. Study-level results: CD4 and private specificities were missed by VDJdb matching, which favored anti-spike CD8 responses.

A remark on this clonotype: Its antigen is currently unknown.

The library protocol tagged individual cDNA molecules with unique molecular identifiers. TCRdb re-derived calls from the 5' RACE reads in MiXCR, one entry per CDR3 protein. Of some 81,000 distinct CDR3 sequences listed, about 15% are singletons. Material: whole blood. This TCR derives from an adult who was a healthcare worker with PCR-confirmed SARS-CoV-2 infection or an uninfected control (not recorded which).

The CDR3: CSASKGPGANEQFF. CDR3 in DNA: TGCAGTGCTAGTAAGGGCCCGGGGGCCAATGAGCAGTTCTTC. The chain uses TRBV20-1 and TRBJ2-1; perhaps D is TRBD1 or TRBD2 (6 bases each). Trimming took 3 bases from V and 6 from J, leaving 15 bases between them. From germline, CDR1 is DFQATT and CDR2 SNEGSKA (reference sequence). There are 14 residues in the CDR3.